These 5 T cell receptor beta chains share one sample of origin, sequenced in a study of type 1 regulatory T cells. A single record per CDR3 protein comes from TCRdb applying MiXCR to the reads. Of over 90,000 distinct CDR3 sequences listed, roughly 28% are singletons. What was sequenced was CD4+ T cells, either the whole sample or a sorted fraction (not recorded which). Receptors were obtained from a human donor in good health.

This clonotype has only a few counts. The chain is built from TRBV7-2 and TRBJ2-1; 7 bases align to TRBD2. CDR1 SGHTA and CDR2 FQGNSA come from the germline V gene. The CDR3 contains 15 residues. Germline trimming cut 5 bases from V and 5 bases from J; bases unmatched to any gene: 9. CDR3 DNA sequence: TGTGCCAGCAGCCTAAGCGGGGTCACAAACAATGAGCAGTTCTTC. It is translated as CASSLSGVTNNEQFF.

This clonotype was found a few times. The chain uses TRBV4-3 and TRBJ2-2; D is undetermined. The CDR3 sequence is 13 residues long. Between the trimmed V and J ends, which lost 1 base and 6 bases, there was a span of 6 bases. Looked up from germline, CDR1 is LGHNA and CDR2 is YSLEER. The CDR3 loop reads CASSQALAGELFF. Here the CDR3 DNA reads TGCGCCAGCAGCCAAGCCCTAGCCGGGGAGCTGTTTTTT.

The chain recombines TRBV5-6 with TRBJ1-1; no reliable D call. CDR1 and CDR2 (germline): SGHDT, YYEEEE. Trimming left V 0 bases short and J 4 bases short, with 7 bases between. This CDR3 is 13 amino acids long. The CDR3 region is CASSLVGSTEAFF. CDR3 in DNA: TGTGCCAGCAGCTTGGTGGGGAGCACTGAAGCTTTCTTT.

V is TRBV27 and J is TRBJ2-7; possible D gene TRBD1, 6 bases. The CDR3 loop spans 14 amino acids. Germline V gene lookup returns CDR1 MNHEY and CDR2 SMNVEV (reference sequence). V lost 3 bases to trimming and J lost 4 bases, with 13 bases between them. Written as DNA, the CDR3 is TGTGCCAGCAGTTTCAGGGGATCCTTATACGAGCAGTACTTC. Translating it yields CASSFRGSLYEQYF.

This clonotype was detected a few times. The genes are TRBV11-2 and TRBJ2-7; 8 nucleotides match TRBD2. Per germline, CDR1 SGHAT and CDR2 FQNNGV. Trimming removed 4 bases from V and 4 bases from J; junction bases left unmatched: 18. The CDR3 extends over 18 amino acids. The chain's CDR3 is CASSSIAGWPISGYEQYF. CDR3 nucleotide sequence: TGTGCCAGCAGCTCCATAGCGGGATGGCCAATTTCGGGGTACGAGCAGTACTTC.